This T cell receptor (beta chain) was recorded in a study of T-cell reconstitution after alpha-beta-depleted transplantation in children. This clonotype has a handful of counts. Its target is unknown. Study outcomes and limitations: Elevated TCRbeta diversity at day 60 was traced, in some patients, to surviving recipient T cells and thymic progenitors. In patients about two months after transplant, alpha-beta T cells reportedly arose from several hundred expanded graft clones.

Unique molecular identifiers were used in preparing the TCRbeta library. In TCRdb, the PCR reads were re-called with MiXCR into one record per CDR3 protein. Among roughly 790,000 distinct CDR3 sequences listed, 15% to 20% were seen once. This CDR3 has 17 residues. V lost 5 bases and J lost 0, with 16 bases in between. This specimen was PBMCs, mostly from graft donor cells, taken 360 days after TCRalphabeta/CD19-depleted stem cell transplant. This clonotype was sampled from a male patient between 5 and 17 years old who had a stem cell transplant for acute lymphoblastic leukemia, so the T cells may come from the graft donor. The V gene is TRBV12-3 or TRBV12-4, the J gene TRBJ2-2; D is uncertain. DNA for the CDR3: TGTGCCAGCAGTCCTAGACTGATCGAAGCGAACACCGGGGAGCTGTTTTTT. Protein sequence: CASSPRLIEANTGELFF.